These 32 T cell receptor beta chains came from one sample sequenced in a study of identical twins. TCRdb redid the calling of the 5' RACE reads with MiXCR, one entry per CDR3 protein. This sample yields hundreds of thousands of distinct CDR3 sequences, of which approximately 20% are seen a single time; 0.48% belongs to the top ten. In addition, the sample was reused for a study of yellow fever vaccine responses in identical twins.

The sequenced sample was CD4+ T cells sorted from blood. The receptors here all came from a woman aged 18-29 years in good health.

V usage is TRBV5-1 and J usage is TRBJ2-1; D is possibly TRBD1 (6 bases). The CDR3 contains 15 residues. V was pared by 4 bases and J by 6 bases, with 17 bases between. Germline V gene lookup returns CDR1 SGHRS and CDR2 YFSETQ. The CDR3 here is CASSLDSPSTNEQFF. The CDR3 DNA sequence: TGCGCCAGCAGCCTGGACAGTCCCTCAACCAATGAGCAGTTCTTC.

This chain joins TRBV5-1 and TRBJ2-7; D not certain. This CDR3 is 14 amino acids long. CDR1 and CDR2 from the germline V gene are SGHRS and YFSETQ. Trimming removed 4 bases at V and 3 bases at J, with 14 bases between. The CDR3 nucleotides are TGCGCCAGCAGCCAGACTGGGAACAACTACGAGCAGTACTTC. This translates into CASSQTGNNYEQYF.

This clonotype showed up just a few times. The chain joins TRBV20-1 to TRBJ2-1; 8 bases are a match to TRBD1. V shed 4 bases and J 3 bases; nucleotides not matched to a gene: 8. Looked up from germline, CDR1 is DFQATT and CDR2 is SNEGSKA (reference sequence). CDR3 length: 15 residues. The CDR3 DNA follows: TGCAGTGCTATCTCCGGGACAGGCAACTACAATGAGCAGTTCTTC. Residues: CSAISGTGNYNEQFF.

The genes are TRBV4-1 and TRBJ1-2; D gene uncertain. Germline V gene sequence: CDR1 MGHRA, CDR2 YSYEKL. The CDR3 length is 16 residues. The V and J ends lost 0 bases and 5 bases respectively, with 16 bases between them. CDR3 nucleotide sequence: TGCGCCAGCAGCCAAGATCTCGGAGCCCGCGTATATGGCTACACCTTC. It translates to CASSQDLGARVYGYTF.

This clonotype was seen a handful of times. J is TRBJ1-2 and V is TRBV19; D unclear. Germline V gene data show CDR1 as LNHDA and CDR2 as SQIVND (reference sequence). V was shortened by 3 bases and J by 4 bases, with 3 bases between the two germline ends. There are 11 residues in the CDR3. CDR3 in DNA: TGTGCCAGTAGTATCGGCTATGGCTACACCTTC. It translates to CASSIGYGYTF.

This clonotype was observed a few times. This chain joins TRBV29-1 and TRBJ2-2; D is undetermined. This CDR3 spans 15 amino acids. The V and J ends lost 0 bases and 5 bases respectively, with 13 bases between them. The germline V gene encodes CDR1 SQVTM and CDR2 ANQGSEA. This CDR3 is CSVEEEGVGTGELFF. The CDR3 DNA sequence: TGCAGCGTTGAAGAGGAAGGTGTAGGAACCGGGGAGCTGTTTTTT.

The chain carries TRBV6-1 and TRBJ2-1; 9 bases map to TRBD2. CDR3 length: 15 residues. J was trimmed by 6 bases and V by 5 bases; bases with no gene match: 8. Looked up from germline, CDR1 is MNHNS and CDR2 is SASEGT. The CDR3 region has the DNA TGTGCCAGCAGTAAATTAGCGGGGGTGGGCAATGAGCAGTTCTTC. Protein sequence: CASSKLAGVGNEQFF.

In its sample, this clonotype was seen a few times. The rearrangement uses TRBV2 and TRBJ1-2; D unresolved. V was shortened by 4 bases and J by 1 base, with 10 bases between the two germline ends. The length of the CDR3 is 14 residues. The V gene's germline CDR1 is SNHLY and CDR2 FYNNEI. The CDR3 loop reads CASSVGRLNYGYTF. The CDR3, as DNA: TGTGCCAGCAGTGTGGGCAGGCTTAACTATGGCTACACCTTC.

The genes are TRBV28 and TRBJ2-7; possibly TRBD1 or TRBD2 for D (6 bases each). V was shortened by 0 bases and J by 7 bases, with 16 bases between the two germline ends. The CDR3 runs to 15 residues. Per the germline V gene, CDR1 is MDHEN and CDR2 is SYDVKM. CDR3 nucleotides: TGTGCCAGCAGTTTATGGTCAAGGGGGGAAGAGGAGCAGTACTTC. It translates to CASSLWSRGEEEQYF.

The chain recombines TRBV7-6 with TRBJ1-6; the D is unclear. V was shortened by 3 bases and J by 8 bases, with 14 bases between the two germline ends. From germline, CDR1 is SGHVS and CDR2 FNYEAQ. CDR3 length equals 15 residues. This CDR3 is CASSLSPGGYSPLHF. CDR3 in DNA: TGTGCCAGCAGCTTGTCCCCCGGAGGCTATTCACCCCTCCACTTT.

To note about this clonotype: With a much larger clone just one base away, this may be a read error. V is TRBV6-1 and J is TRBJ2-5; D ambiguous. Germline CDR1 MNHNS, CDR2 SASEGT. V lost 7 bases and J 1 base, leaving 1 base between the germline ends. There are 10 residues in the CDR3. The CDR3 sequence: CASTQETQYF. The CDR3, as DNA: TGTGCCAGCACCCAAGAGACCCAGTACTTC.

This clonotype was counted at least ten times. This chain connects TRBV6-5 to TRBJ1-5; the D is unclear. This CDR3 comprises 16 residues. Germline CDR1 reads MNHEY; CDR2 reads SVGAGI. The germline V and J ends were trimmed by 0 bases and 2 bases, with 11 bases remaining between them. The CDR3 is CASSYSGAGGNQPQHF. CDR3 DNA: TGTGCCAGCAGTTACTCGGGAGCCGGGGGCAATCAGCCCCAGCATTTT.

This clonotype has only a few counts. The chain recombines TRBV3-1 with TRBJ2-3; 11 bases agree with TRBD2. The CDR3 has 18 amino acids. Germline V lookup: CDR1 LGHDT, CDR2 YNNKEL (reference sequence). The J segment lost 0 bases and the V segment lost 1 base, leaving 6 bases of the junction unmatched. CDR3 coding DNA: TGTGCCAGCAGCCAAGCCCCGGGACTAGCGGTGAGCACAGATACGCAGTATTTT. Its protein is CASSQAPGLAVSTDTQYF.

This chain links TRBV7-8 with TRBJ1-4; tentatively, D is TRBD1 (6 bases). The CDR3 totals 17 residues. Germline V CDR1 and CDR2: SGHVS, FQNEAQ. V was shortened by 1 base and J by 10 bases, with 22 bases between the two germline ends. CDR3 loop: CASSLGGLQGLFLKLFF. CDR3 in DNA: TGTGCCAGCAGCTTAGGGGGATTACAGGGACTTTTTCTAAAACTGTTTTTT. Drawing the rest from reference TRBV7-8 and TRBJ1-4, the complete variable domain is GAGVSQSPRYKVAKRGQDVALRCDPISGHVSLFWYQQALGQGPEFLTYFQNEAQLDKSGLPSDRFFAERPEGSVSTLKIQRTQQEDSAVYLCASSLGGLQGLFLKLFFGSGTQLSVL.

This clonotype was seen a handful of times. The chain uses TRBV3-1 and TRBJ1-5; the match to TRBD1 covers 9 bases. Trimming at V came to 0 bases and at J to 11 bases, leaving 8 bases not matched to a gene. The germline V gene has CDR1 LGHDT and CDR2 YNNKEL (reference sequence). This CDR3 has 15 residues. CDR3 nucleotide sequence: TGTGCCAGCAGCCAAGAGGGAACAGGGGGCCTGACCCAGCATTTT. Its protein product is CASSQEGTGGLTQHF.

This clonotype turned up a few times. The chain has TRBV5-1 and TRBJ2-7; D gene uncertain. This CDR3 is built from 13 residues. V was clipped by 0 bases and J by 0 bases, with 4 bases between them. Germline CDR1 is SGHRS and CDR2 is YFSETQ. The CDR3 region is CASSLGNSYEQYV. CDR3 nucleotides: TGCGCCAGCAGCTTGGGCAACTCCTACGAGCAGTACGTC.

This clonotype was counted only a few times. The J gene is TRBJ1-3, the V gene TRBV7-3; 8 nucleotides line up with TRBD1. The CDR3 has 15 residues. Unmatched junction bases numbered 3, after V lost 5 bases and J lost 0 bases. The germline V gene encodes CDR1 SGHTA and CDR2 FQGTGA. The CDR3: CASSNGQGSGNTIYF. CDR3 coding DNA: TGTGCCAGCAGCAACGGACAGGGCTCTGGAAACACCATATATTTT.

This chain connects TRBV5-5 to TRBJ1-5; tentatively, D is TRBD1 (5 bases). The CDR3 totals 16 residues. V was pared by 4 bases and J by 0 bases, with 14 bases between. Germline CDR1 SGHKS, CDR2 YYEKEE (reference sequence). In DNA, the CDR3 is TGTGCCAGCAGCCAGAGTGGCAGGGATAGCAATCAGCCCCAGCATTTT. Its translation: CASSQSGRDSNQPQHF.

The chain carries TRBV12-3 or TRBV12-4 and TRBJ1-2, with a possible D match to TRBD1 (5 bases). Trimming left V 5 bases short and J 8 bases short, with 15 bases between. The length of the CDR3 is 13 residues. The CDR3 reads CASSAQRGLGYTF. The CDR3 region has the DNA TGTGCCAGCAGTGCACAGAGGGGTTTGGGCTACACCTTC.

The chain joins TRBV20-1 to TRBJ2-5, with 8 bases aligning to TRBD2. Trimming at V came to 0 bases and at J to 5 bases, leaving 2 bases not matched to a gene. There are 13 residues in the CDR3. Germline CDR1 and CDR2: DFQATT and SNEGSKA (reference sequence). The CDR3 sequence: CSARDRLAETQYF. CDR3 nucleotides: TGCAGTGCTAGAGACAGACTAGCGGAGACCCAGTACTTC.

This clonotype has more than one count but fewer than ten. The chain links TRBV19 to TRBJ2-2; D is unclear. V was pared by 4 bases and J by 3 bases, with 9 bases between. Germline V gene lookup returns CDR1 LNHDA and CDR2 SQIVND (reference sequence). This CDR3 is built from 14 residues. Here the CDR3 DNA reads TGTGCCAGTAGTACTGGACGAGACACCGGGGAGCTGTTTTTT. Its translation: CASSTGRDTGELFF.

CDR3 region: CASSSRDRIADTQYF. The CDR3 coding sequence is TGTGCCAGCAGCTCCCGGGACCGCATCGCAGATACGCAGTATTTT. This chain connects TRBV7-8 to TRBJ2-3; D may match TRBD1 or TRBD2 (5 bases each). This CDR3 is built from 15 residues. Trimming shortened V by 4 bases and J by 4 bases, and 15 bases separated the two germline ends. Germline CDR1 reads SGHVS; CDR2 reads FQNEAQ.

Comments on this clonotype: A read error may account for a junction end that differs from germline. The chain combines TRBV12-3 or TRBV12-4 with TRBJ2-5; 7 bases map to TRBD1. The CDR3 is 11 residues long. CDR3 amino acids: CASSYVGGVHF. The CDR3 nucleotides are TGTGCCAGCAGTTACGTAGGGGGCGTCCACTTC.

This clonotype was counted only a few times. The chain uses TRBV6-1 and TRBJ1-2; weak D call: TRBD1 (5 bases). V lost 3 bases and J lost 8, with 10 bases in between. Germline lookup yields CDR1 MNHNS and CDR2 SASEGT. This CDR3 spans 12 amino acids. The CDR3, as DNA: TGTGCCAGCAGTGACGGTAGGGACGGCTACACCTTC. Encoded protein: CASSDGRDGYTF.

This sequence joins TRBV12-3 or TRBV12-4 and TRBJ1-2, with 7 bases matching TRBD1. V lost 3 bases and J lost 4; bases outside the gene matches: 11. CDR3 length: 16 residues. CDR3 region: CASSLPGGLPPYGYTF. CDR3 in DNA: TGTGCCAGCAGTTTGCCAGGGGGACTTCCTCCCTATGGCTACACCTTC.

This clonotype was observed a handful of times. The V and J genes are TRBV5-1 and TRBJ2-3; D unclear. The germline gives CDR1 SGHRS, CDR2 YFSETQ. V was clipped by 4 bases and J by 1 base, with 10 bases between them. The CDR3 is made up of 14 amino acids. The DNA of the CDR3 is TGCGCCAGCAGCAAGGAAGGCCGCACAGATACGCAGTATTTT. It encodes CASSKEGRTDTQYF.

A single count supports this clonotype. The gene calls are TRBV16 and TRBJ1-2, with D possibly matching TRBD1 (5 bases). Trimming pared 4 bases from V and 4 bases from J, leaving 13 bases between. Germline-derived CDR1 and CDR2 are KGHSY and FQNENV. This CDR3 spans 14 amino acids. As DNA, the CDR3 is TGTGCCAGCAGCCCAAGGGGCAGGACCTATGGCTACACCTTC. Translated: CASSPRGRTYGYTF.

The CDR3 bases are TGCAGTGCTAGGTCCAGCCCACAGGTCAATGAGCAGTTCTTC. It translates to CSARSSPQVNEQFF. The rearrangement joins TRBV20-1 to TRBJ2-1; a possible D gene is TRBD1 (5 bases). V dropped 3 bases and J dropped 6 bases, with 15 bases sitting between them. There are 14 residues in the CDR3. Germline-derived CDR1 and CDR2 are DFQATT and SNEGSKA (reference sequence).

This clonotype appeared a few times. The chain links TRBV3-1 to TRBJ2-3; TRBD2 matches at 9 bases. The CDR3 runs to 15 residues. Germline trimming cut 4 bases from V and 6 bases from J; bases unmatched to any gene: 8. Germline V lookup: CDR1 LGHDT, CDR2 YNNKEL (reference sequence). In nucleotides, the CDR3 is TGTGCCAGCAGCCCCTTAGCGGGGGTGTTGGATACGCAGTATTTT. This codes for CASSPLAGVLDTQYF.

The genes are TRBV20-1 and TRBJ2-4; TRBD2 matches at 9 bases. The CDR3 runs to 19 residues. Losses at the gene ends were 5 bases for V and 0 bases for J; bases not matched to a gene: 17. CDR1 and CDR2 from the germline V gene are DFQATT and SNEGSKA (reference sequence). Written as DNA, the CDR3 is TGCAGTGCTCGAGGCGCTAGCGGGAACGCGAACCTAGCCAAAAACATTCAGTACTTC. It yields the protein CSARGASGNANLAKNIQYF.

This clonotype was seen a few times. The rearrangement joins TRBV29-1 to TRBJ2-5; 12 positions agree with TRBD1. The CDR3 runs 15 residues. The trim removed 4 bases at V and 4 bases at J, leaving 7 bases unmatched. The germline V gene has CDR1 SQVTM and CDR2 ANQGSEA. The CDR3 spells CSVAAPGQGAETQYF. Written as DNA, the CDR3 is TGCAGCGTTGCAGCACCGGGACAGGGGGCAGAGACCCAGTACTTC.

This clonotype occurred many times. The rearrangement uses TRBV5-1 and TRBJ2-2, with D perhaps matching TRBD1 or TRBD2 (5 bases each). V lost 3 bases, J lost 4 bases, and 16 bases lay in between. The length of the CDR3 is 16 residues. Germline V gene data show CDR1 as SGHRS and CDR2 as YFSETQ. CDR3 in amino acids: CASSWGSKGSTGELFF. For the CDR3, the DNA is TGCGCCAGCAGCTGGGGGAGTAAGGGGAGCACCGGGGAGCTGTTTTTT. Full variable domain (missing parts from reference TRBV5-1 and TRBJ2-2): KAGVTQTPRYLIKTRGQQVTLSCSPISGHRSVSWYQQTPGQGLQFLFEYFSETQRNKGNFPGRFSGRQFSNSRSEMNVSTLELGDSALYLCASSWGSKGSTGELFFGEGSRLTVL.